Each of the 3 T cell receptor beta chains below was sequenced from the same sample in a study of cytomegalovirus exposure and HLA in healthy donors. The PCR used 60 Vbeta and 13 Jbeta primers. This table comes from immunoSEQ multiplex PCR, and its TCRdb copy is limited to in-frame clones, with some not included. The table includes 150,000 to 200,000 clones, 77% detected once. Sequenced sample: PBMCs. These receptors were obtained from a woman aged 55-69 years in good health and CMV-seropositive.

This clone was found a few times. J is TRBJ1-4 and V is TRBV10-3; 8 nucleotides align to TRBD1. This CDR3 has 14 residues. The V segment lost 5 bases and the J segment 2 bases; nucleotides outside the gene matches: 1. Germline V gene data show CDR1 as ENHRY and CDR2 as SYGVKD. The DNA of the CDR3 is TGTGCCATCAGTCGGGACAGGACTAATGAAAAACTGTTTTTT. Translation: CAISRDRTNEKLFF.

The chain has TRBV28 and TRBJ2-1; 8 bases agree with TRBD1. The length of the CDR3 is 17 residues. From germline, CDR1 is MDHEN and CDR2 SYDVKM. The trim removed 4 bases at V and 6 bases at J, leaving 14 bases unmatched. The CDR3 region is CASSSNQGARTLNEQFF. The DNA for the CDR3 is TGTGCCAGCAGTTCCAATCAGGGGGCGCGAACTCTCAATGAGCAGTTCTTC.

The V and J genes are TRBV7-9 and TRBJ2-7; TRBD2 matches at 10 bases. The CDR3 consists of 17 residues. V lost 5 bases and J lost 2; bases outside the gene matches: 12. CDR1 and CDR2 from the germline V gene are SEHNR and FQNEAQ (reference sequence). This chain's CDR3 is CASSPRIASGSPYEQYF. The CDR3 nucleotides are TGTGCCAGCAGCCCCCGTATAGCTAGCGGGAGCCCCTACGAGCAGTACTTC.